These 21 T cell receptor beta chains share one sample of origin, sequenced in a study of blood T cell repertoires in COVID-19. The method was immunoSEQ multiplex PCR; TCRdb's version includes in-frame clones alone and lacks a portion of them. Of approximately 120,000 clones listed, roughly 72% are singletons. The sample was peripheral blood. These receptors were obtained from a human donor in a cohort sampled during active COVID-19.

This clone turned up a few times. This chain connects TRBV4-1 to TRBJ2-2; 7 nucleotides match TRBD1. Germline V CDR1 and CDR2: MGHRA, YSYEKL. CDR3 length equals 16 residues. Trimming removed 2 bases from V and 3 bases from J; junction bases left unmatched: 6. DNA for the CDR3: TGCGCCAGCAGCCAAATAAGGGGGCGTGACACCGGGGAGCTGTTTTTT. Encoded protein: CASSQIRGRDTGELFF.

The chain links TRBV6-5 to TRBJ2-1; a possible D gene is TRBD2 (6 bases). Trimming removed 8 bases from V and 2 bases from J, with 16 bases in between. Germline V gene data show CDR1 as MNHEY and CDR2 as SVGAGI. The CDR3 length is 15 residues. This chain's CDR3 is CASGGTVETYNEQFF. DNA of the CDR3: TGTGCCAGCGGAGGGACGGTTGAGACCTACAATGAGCAGTTCTTC.

The J gene is TRBJ2-5, the V gene TRBV28; 13 bases agree with TRBD2. Germline V gene sequence: CDR1 MDHEN, CDR2 SYDVKM. The CDR3 runs to 16 residues. V shed 5 bases and J 6 bases; nucleotides not matched to a gene: 9. The CDR3 DNA is TGTGCCAGCAGTCCGGCGACTAGCGGGGGGCGAAAGACCCAGTACTTC. Its protein is CASSPATSGGRKTQYF.

This clone has only one observation. CDR3 sequence (DNA): TGTGCCAGCAGCGTAGGCCTAGCGGGGGGACAACAAGAGACCCAGTACTTC. Amino acid sequence: CASSVGLAGGQQETQYF. V usage is TRBV9 and J usage is TRBJ2-5; TRBD2 aligns across 11 bases. CDR1 and CDR2 (germline): SGDLS, YYNGEE. CDR3 length equals 17 residues. The J segment lost 2 bases and the V segment lost 0 bases, leaving 6 bases of the junction unmatched.

This chain connects TRBV3-1 (or the pseudogene TRBV3-2) to TRBJ1-1; a possible D gene is TRBD1 (6 bases). Between the trimmed V and J ends, which lost 0 bases and 4 bases, there was a span of 12 bases. CDR1 LGHDT and CDR2 YNNKEL come from the germline V gene (reference sequence). The CDR3 length is 15 residues. Here the CDR3 reads CASSQDWGGGTEAFF. In DNA form, the CDR3 reads TGTGCCAGCAGCCAAGATTGGGGGGGCGGCACTGAAGCTTTCTTT.

The chain uses TRBV6-2 or TRBV6-3 and TRBJ2-5; 15 bases are a match to TRBD2. The V gene's germline CDR1 is MNHEY and CDR2 SVGEGT. CDR3 size: 19 residues. V was pared by 6 bases and J by 2 bases, with 13 bases of the junction left unmatched. CDR3 amino acids: CASSHGLAGGPRLQETQYF. CDR3 in DNA: TGTGCCAGCAGCCACGGACTAGCGGGGGGGCCGAGGCTGCAAGAGACCCAGTACTTC.

The CDR3 DNA sequence: TGTGCCAGCAGCTCTACAGGGAGATACGAGCAGTACTTC. It translates to CASSSTGRYEQYF. This chain uses TRBV7-8 with TRBJ2-7; the D gene is possibly TRBD1 (6 bases). The CDR3 is made up of 13 amino acids. V was clipped by 4 bases and J by 4 bases, with 11 bases between them. The germline gives CDR1 SGHVS, CDR2 FQNEAQ.

The chain recombines TRBV5-8 with TRBJ2-5, with 15 nucleotides matching TRBD2. Trimming removed 3 bases from V and 1 base from J; junction bases left unmatched: 4. The V gene's germline CDR1 is SGHTS and CDR2 YDEGEE. The CDR3 is made up of 17 amino acids. The CDR3, as DNA: TGTGCCAGCAGCTCGGGACTAGCGGGGGGCATCCAAGAGACCCAGTACTTC. Its protein product is CASSSGLAGGIQETQYF. Filled out from reference TRBV5-8 and TRBJ2-5, the complete variable domain reads EAGVTQSPTHLIKTRGQQATLRCSPISGHTSVYWYQQALGLGLQFLLWYDEGEERNRGNFPPRFSGRQFPNYSSELNVNALELEDSALYLCASSSGLAGGIQETQYFGPGTRLLVL.

The V gene is TRBV7-8, the J gene TRBJ1-2; 8 bases are shared with TRBD1. The germline CDR1 and CDR2 sequences are SGHVS and FQNEAQ. This CDR3 spans 19 amino acids. The V gene end was trimmed by 5 bases and the J gene end by 4 bases; junction bases not matched to a gene: 21. This CDR3 is CASSPRTGQGFAEAYGYTF. The CDR3 coding sequence is TGTGCCAGCAGCCCGAGGACAGGACAGGGATTTGCGGAAGCCTATGGCTACACCTTC.

J is TRBJ2-7 and V is TRBV10-2, with D unclear. This CDR3 spans 14 amino acids. The germline V gene has CDR1 WSHSY and CDR2 SAAADI. With 8 bases removed from V and 0 bases from J, the gap between germline ends came to 14 bases. The CDR3 coding sequence is TGCGCCAGCCGCGGCCGGCAGAGCTCCTACGAGCAGTACTTC. Translated: CASRGRQSSYEQYF.

The chain recombines TRBV5-4 with TRBJ2-1; 7 bases match TRBD2. V lost 0 bases and J lost 0; bases outside the gene matches: 3. The CDR3 loop spans 16 amino acids. Germline lookup yields CDR1 SGHNT and CDR2 YYREEE (reference sequence). The CDR3 reads CASSLASGPSYNEQFF. CDR3 nucleotides: TGTGCCAGCAGCTTGGCTAGCGGTCCCTCCTACAATGAGCAGTTCTTC. The full variable domain, rest sourced from reference TRBV5-4 and TRBJ2-1, is ETGVTQSPTHLIKTRGQQVTLRCSSQSGHNTVSWYQQALGQGPQFIFQYYREEENGRGNFPPRFSGLQFPNYSSELNVNALELDDSALYLCASSLASGPSYNEQFFGPGTRLTVL.

The chain joins TRBV5-1 to TRBJ1-6; no clear D. Germline V CDR1 and CDR2: SGHRS, YFSETQ. The CDR3 covers 14 residues. Trimming removed 0 bases at V and 5 bases at J, with 6 bases between. DNA of the CDR3: TGCGCCAGCAGCTTGGATGTCGATAATTCACCCCTCCACTTT. It translates to CASSLDVDNSPLHF.

CDR3 residues: CAIRAGLEETQYF. DNA of the CDR3: TGTGCCATCAGAGCGGGACTAGAAGAGACCCAGTACTTC. The chain recombines TRBV10-3 with TRBJ2-5, with TRBD2 identical over 8 bases. Germline trimming cut 6 bases from V and 3 bases from J; bases unmatched to any gene: 3. The V gene's germline CDR1 is ENHRY and CDR2 SYGVKD. The CDR3 extends over 13 amino acids.

The V and J genes are TRBV7-8 and TRBJ1-2; 9 bases match TRBD1. The CDR3 has 18 residues. Germline V lookup: CDR1 SGHVS, CDR2 FQNEAQ. V dropped 2 bases and J dropped 2; count of bases not matched to a gene: 12. The CDR3 DNA is TGTGCCAGCAGCTTAATGAGATTTGGGACAGGGAAGAACTATGGCTACACCTTC. Its translation: CASSLMRFGTGKNYGYTF.

The chain recombines TRBV19 with TRBJ1-1, with no clear D. V lost 3 bases and J 5 bases, leaving 13 bases between the germline ends. CDR3 length: 14 residues. Germline CDR1 and CDR2: LNHDA and SQIVND (reference sequence). In nucleotides, the CDR3 is TGTGCCAGTAGTATCGCCAGGCTGGGTACTGAAGCTTTCTTT. This translates into CASSIARLGTEAFF.

This chain connects TRBV28 to TRBJ1-1; 10 bases match TRBD1. Trimming cost V 6 bases and J 3 bases; bases outside gene matches: 13. This CDR3 contains 17 residues. Germline V gene data show CDR1 as MDHEN and CDR2 as SYDVKM. CDR3 sequence: CASRLGTGVGFDTEAFF. The DNA for the CDR3 is TGTGCCAGCAGGCTCGGGACAGGGGTGGGTTTCGACACTGAAGCTTTCTTT.

This chain links TRBV2 with TRBJ1-3; TRBD1 agrees at 7 bases. The V gene's germline CDR1 is SNHLY and CDR2 FYNNEI. After removal of 7 bases from V and 7 bases from J, the junction contained 7 bases not matched to a gene. The CDR3 loop spans 13 amino acids. The CDR3 loop is CASKSQGVNTIYF. CDR3 nucleotide sequence: TGTGCCAGCAAGTCCCAGGGGGTGAACACCATATATTTT.

The chain employs TRBV4-1 and TRBJ1-2; a weak D match, TRBD1 (5 bases). V was pared by 1 base and J by 7 bases, with 16 bases between. Germline-derived CDR1 and CDR2 are MGHRA and YSYEKL. The CDR3 loop spans 15 amino acids. The CDR3 coding sequence is TGCGCCAGCAGCCAAGTTGGCAGGGTGGATGGTGGCTACACCTTC. This translates into CASSQVGRVDGGYTF.

The V gene is TRBV18, the J gene TRBJ2-7; maybe TRBD2 (5 bases). The CDR3 totals 14 residues. Germline V CDR1 and CDR2: KGHSH, LQKENI. V was pared by 4 bases and J by 3 bases, with 13 bases between. CDR3 loop: CASSLAADGYEQYF. In DNA form, the CDR3 reads TGTGCCAGCTCACTCGCAGCGGATGGCTACGAGCAGTACTTC.

The chain links TRBV6-2 or TRBV6-3 to TRBJ1-2; D possibly corresponds to TRBD1 (6 bases). V gave up 4 bases and J gave up 3 bases, with 15 bases separating them. The germline gives CDR1 MNHEY, CDR2 SVGEGT. The CDR3 has 15 residues. CDR3 residues: CASSSPRGQDYGYTF. CDR3 DNA: TGTGCCAGCAGTTCCCCAAGGGGACAAGACTATGGCTACACCTTC.

The J gene is TRBJ1-1, the V gene TRBV30; D is ambiguous. Trimming left V 2 bases short and J 0 bases short, with 19 bases between. This CDR3 is 17 amino acids long. Germline V gives CDR1 GTSNPN, CDR2 SVGIG (reference sequence). DNA of the CDR3: TGTGCCTGGAGTTCTACCACAGCAGGAAGAATGAACACTGAAGCTTTCTTT. It is translated as CAWSSTTAGRMNTEAFF.